These 25 T cell receptor beta chains originate from one sample sequenced in a study of CD8+ T cells in alopecia areata. The treatment: oral pan-JAK inhibitor, 5-10 mg twice daily. RNA was isolated and reverse transcribed to cDNA, the sequencing template. Profiling relied on immunoSEQ multiplex PCR, and the TCRdb table lists in-frame clones only, not all of them. This sample carries about 160,000 clones, roughly two thirds of them seen once, and the ten largest clones take about 0.94%. The sequencing used CD4+ T cells sorted from blood, collected at week 4, from a patient treated with tofacitinib. Every receptor here comes from a human donor with alopecia areata.

The V gene is TRBV2, the J gene TRBJ1-2; D may be TRBD1 (6 bases). Germline V lookup: CDR1 SNHLY, CDR2 FYNNEI. The germline V and J ends were trimmed by 2 bases and 3 bases, with 10 bases remaining between them. The CDR3 is 14 residues long. The CDR3 spells CASSEPWTDYGYTF. The CDR3 nucleotides read TGTGCCAGCAGTGAACCTTGGACAGACTATGGCTACACCTTC.

This clone turned up a few times. The V call is TRBV30, the J call TRBJ1-5, with 10 bases identical to TRBD1. The germline V gene encodes CDR1 GTSNPN and CDR2 SVGIG (reference sequence). Germline trimming cut 0 bases from V and 0 bases from J; bases unmatched to any gene: 5. This CDR3 comprises 17 residues. CDR3 amino acids: CAWSVRDRGYSNQPQHF. CDR3 nucleotide sequence: TGTGCCTGGAGTGTACGGGACAGGGGTTATAGCAATCAGCCCCAGCATTTT. Together with reference TRBV30 and TRBJ1-5, the CDR3 gives the full variable domain: SQTIHQWPATLVQPVGSPLSLECTVEGTSNPNLYWYRQAAGRGLQLLFYSVGIGQISSEVPQNLSASRPQDRQFILSSKKLLLSDSGFYLCAWSVRDRGYSNQPQHFGDGTRLSIL.

The V gene is TRBV5-1, the J gene TRBJ2-1, with D perhaps TRBD1 or TRBD2 (5 bases each). Germline V gene data show CDR1 as SGHRS and CDR2 as YFSETQ. This CDR3 is built from 13 residues. The V gene lost 0 bases and the J gene lost 9 bases, with 10 bases spanning the gap. The CDR3 loop reads CASSLDSGGEQFF. The CDR3 DNA sequence: TGCGCCAGCAGCTTGGATTCTGGGGGTGAGCAGTTCTTC. The full variable domain, its missing parts supplied by reference TRBV5-1 and TRBJ2-1, is KAGVTQTPRYLIKTRGQQVTLSCSPISGHRSVSWYQQTPGQGLQFLFEYFSETQRNKGNFPGRFSGRQFSNSRSEMNVSTLELGDSALYLCASSLDSGGEQFFGPGTRLTVL.

The chain recombines TRBV29-1 with TRBJ1-2; 7 bases are shared with TRBD1. The ends lost 7 bases at V and 3 bases at J; junction bases unmatched: 2. Germline V gene sequence: CDR1 SQVTM, CDR2 ANQGSEA. The CDR3 sequence is 11 residues long. The CDR3 nucleotides are TGCAGCGCTGGGACAGACTATGGCTACACCTTC. This gives the protein CSAGTDYGYTF.

This sequence joins TRBV29-1 and TRBJ2-5; D possibly matches TRBD1 or TRBD2 (5 bases each). In germline, CDR1 is SQVTM, CDR2 ANQGSEA. The V end lost 4 bases, the J end lost 1 base, and 10 bases lay between the germline ends. This CDR3 has 13 residues. The CDR3 DNA reads as TGCAGCGTTGTGGGACGGACCCAAGAGACCCAGTACTTC. It yields the protein CSVVGRTQETQYF.

The chain uses TRBV29-1 and TRBJ2-7; 11 bases match TRBD1. This CDR3 is 13 amino acids long. V lost 7 bases to trimming and J lost 7 bases; unmatched junction nucleotides: 9. CDR1 is SQVTM and CDR2 is ANQGSEA in the germline V gene. The CDR3 here is CSAGQGAPGEQYF. In nucleotides, the CDR3 is TGCAGCGCCGGACAGGGGGCACCGGGGGAGCAGTACTTC.

V is TRBV30 and J is TRBJ2-7; D is perhaps TRBD1 (5 bases). The CDR3 runs to 11 residues. The germline gives CDR1 GTSNPN, CDR2 SVGIG (reference sequence). The CDR3 nucleotides read TGTGCGGTCAGGGCAGTCTACGAGCAGTACTTC. Its protein is CAVRAVYEQYF.

The rearrangement joins TRBV11-2 to TRBJ2-7, with D maybe TRBD2 (6 bases). This CDR3 has 14 amino acids. Trimming took off 3 bases at V and 7 bases at J, with 16 bases between the two ends. The germline V gene encodes CDR1 SGHAT and CDR2 FQNNGV. CDR3 in amino acids: CASSLSPGLEEQYF. CDR3 bases: TGTGCCAGCAGCTTGTCCCCGGGACTGGAGGAGCAGTACTTC.

This clone was recorded once. The chain combines TRBV5-6 with TRBJ1-1, with 7 bases matching TRBD1. This CDR3 is built from 14 residues. Losses at the gene ends were 4 bases for V and 5 bases for J; bases not matched to a gene: 8. Per the germline V gene, CDR1 is SGHDT and CDR2 is YYEEEE. The CDR3 region is CASSPTGLRTEAFF. CDR3 nucleotide sequence: TGTGCCAGCAGCCCGACAGGGTTGAGGACTGAAGCTTTCTTT. Drawing the rest from reference TRBV5-6 and TRBJ1-1, the complete variable domain is DAGVTQSPTHLIKTRGQQVTLRCSPKSGHDTVSWYQQALGQGPQFIFQYYEEEERQRGNFPDRFSGHQFPNYSSELNVNALLLGDSALYLCASSPTGLRTEAFFGQGTRLTVV.

The rearrangement links TRBV15 to TRBJ2-7; 9 bases are shared with TRBD2. Germline V gives CDR1 LNHNV, CDR2 YYDKDF (reference sequence). The CDR3 spans 18 residues. Trimming removed 0 bases from V and 2 bases from J; junction bases left unmatched: 11. The CDR3 is CATSRDLPTSGQTYEQYF. The CDR3 DNA sequence: TGTGCCACCAGCAGAGATCTCCCGACTAGCGGACAAACCTACGAGCAGTACTTC.

The V call is TRBV7-9, the J call TRBJ2-5; unclear D gene. With 1 base removed from V and 2 bases from J, the gap between germline ends came to 8 bases. The CDR3 has 14 residues. Per the germline V gene, CDR1 is SEHNR and CDR2 is FQNEAQ (reference sequence). The CDR3 nucleotides read TGTGCCAGCAGCTTAGTCTTGCGGCAAGAGACCCAGTACTTC. The encoded protein is CASSLVLRQETQYF.

V gene TRBV4-2 combines with J gene TRBJ1-2; D not resolved. Germline loops: CDR1 LGHNA, CDR2 YNFKEQ. Trimming removed 4 bases from V and 4 bases from J, with 16 bases in between. The CDR3 is made up of 15 amino acids. Written as DNA, the CDR3 is TGTGCCAGCAGCCCCCGCCTCCTAGATAGCTATGGCTACACCTTC. Its protein is CASSPRLLDSYGYTF.

This clone showed up just a few times. Written as DNA, the CDR3 is TGTGCCAGCAGCGCGGACAGGGTCAATCAGCCCCAGCATTTT. Translation: CASSADRVNQPQHF. The J gene is TRBJ1-5, the V gene TRBV5-4; TRBD1 matches 8 bases. Losses at the gene ends were 4 bases for V and 3 bases for J; bases not matched to a gene: 3. Germline CDR1 and CDR2: SGHNT and YYREEE (reference sequence). CDR3 length equals 14 residues.

With respect to this clone: Other DNA sequences of this sample code for an identical CDR3. The chain recombines TRBV18 with TRBJ2-5; no firm D call. CDR3 size: 13 residues. V was pared by 0 bases and J by 4 bases, with 6 bases between. Per germline, CDR1 KGHSH and CDR2 LQKENI. For the CDR3, the DNA is TGTGCCAGCTCACCACCTAGTAGAGAGACCCAGTACTTC. Protein sequence: CASSPPSRETQYF.

V and J are TRBV11-2 and TRBJ1-5; D might be TRBD1 (6 bases). The V and J ends lost 1 base and 5 bases respectively, with 6 bases between them. The CDR3 runs 13 residues. The germline V gene encodes CDR1 SGHAT and CDR2 FQNNGV. The CDR3 reads CASSLGGHQPQHF. The CDR3 DNA is TGTGCCAGCAGCTTAGGGGGGCATCAGCCCCAGCATTTT.

The J gene is TRBJ1-6, the V gene TRBV30; D gene unclear. Trimming shortened V by 2 bases and J by 0 bases, and 14 bases separated the two germline ends. Germline CDR1 and CDR2: GTSNPN and SVGIG (reference sequence). This CDR3 spans 17 amino acids. The CDR3 sequence is CAWSPLRLSSYNSPLHF. The CDR3 DNA reads as TGTGCCTGGAGTCCCTTAAGACTGAGCTCCTATAATTCACCCCTCCACTTT.

The J gene is TRBJ1-2, the V gene TRBV5-1; 7 positions match TRBD1. This CDR3 is built from 15 residues. Germline loops: CDR1 SGHRS, CDR2 YFSETQ. V shed 4 bases and J 0 bases; nucleotides not matched to a gene: 6. The CDR3 DNA sequence: TGCGCCAGCAGCCACAGGACAGGATCTAACTATGGCTACACCTTC. Translating it yields CASSHRTGSNYGYTF.

The gene calls are TRBV7-2 and TRBJ2-1; 11 bases fit TRBD2. The germline V gene encodes CDR1 SGHTA and CDR2 FQGNSA. J was trimmed by 2 bases and V by 4 bases; bases with no gene match: 4. CDR3 length: 16 residues. The CDR3: CASSSSGGRPYNEQFF. Here the CDR3 DNA reads TGTGCCAGCAGCTCTAGCGGGGGGCGACCCTACAATGAGCAGTTCTTC.

The chain couples TRBV5-1 to TRBJ1-2; D remains ambiguous. This CDR3 is built from 14 residues. Deletions cut 0 bases from V and 2 bases from J, with 8 bases between. Germline lookup yields CDR1 SGHRS and CDR2 YFSETQ. This chain's CDR3 is CASSLAEENYGYTF. In nucleotides, the CDR3 is TGCGCCAGCAGCTTGGCCGAGGAGAACTATGGCTACACCTTC.

CDR3 sequence: CASSRTGLVNEKLFF. As DNA, the CDR3 is TGCGCCAGCAGCAGGACAGGGTTGGTTAATGAAAAACTGTTTTTT. The chain joins TRBV5-1 to TRBJ1-4; 8 bases map to TRBD1. CDR3 length equals 15 residues. CDR1 is SGHRS, CDR2 YFSETQ, per germline. V trimming: 4 bases; J trimming: 4 bases; junction bases outside the gene matches: 6.

The chain couples TRBV29-1 to TRBJ1-1, with D unresolved. The CDR3 contains 10 residues. Trimming took 4 bases from V and 4 from J, leaving 4 bases between them. The germline gives CDR1 SQVTM, CDR2 ANQGSEA. The CDR3 reads CSVGFTEAFF. CDR3 in DNA: TGCAGCGTTGGGTTCACTGAAGCTTTCTTT.

V usage is TRBV9 and J usage is TRBJ1-1; D not resolved. The germline V gene has CDR1 SGDLS and CDR2 YYNGEE. There are 13 residues in the CDR3. With 0 bases removed from V and 5 bases from J, the gap between germline ends came to 8 bases. The CDR3 spells CASSVGDETEAFF. The CDR3 DNA is TGTGCCAGCAGCGTAGGGGATGAAACTGAAGCTTTCTTT.

The chain has TRBV15 and TRBJ1-5; D possibly corresponds to TRBD1 (6 bases). V was shortened by 0 bases and J by 6 bases, with 12 bases between the two germline ends. Germline CDR1 LNHNV, CDR2 YYDKDF (reference sequence). This CDR3 contains 15 residues. The CDR3 protein is CATSRDRGLGQPQHF. The CDR3 nucleotides are TGTGCCACCAGCAGAGATCGGGGGCTCGGTCAGCCCCAGCATTTT.

This clone was seen a handful of times. The chain combines TRBV29-1 with TRBJ1-1, with TRBD1 matching 7 bases. With V trimmed by 7 bases and J by 4 bases, 9 bases remained unmatched. The CDR3 sequence is 13 residues long. Germline V gene lookup returns CDR1 SQVTM and CDR2 ANQGSEA. Here the CDR3 reads CSAQRQGGTEAFF. The CDR3 region has the DNA TGCAGCGCACAACGACAGGGCGGCACTGAAGCTTTCTTT.

The chain employs TRBV9 and TRBJ2-7, with 13 bases identical to TRBD2. CDR3 size: 15 residues. CDR1 and CDR2 from the germline V gene are SGDLS and YYNGEE. V was clipped by 2 bases and J by 4 bases; unmatched bases: 3. For the CDR3, the DNA is TGTGCCAGCAGCGTCGGACTAGCGGGGGAATACGAGCAGTACTTC. Amino acid sequence: CASSVGLAGEYEQYF.